A single sample is the source of the 18 T cell receptor beta chains below, sequenced in a study of T cells in tuberculosis. Only in-frame clones appear in the TCRdb table, and some are missing; sequencing was by immunoSEQ multiplex PCR. The table has more than 30,000 clones, almost 95% seen once; the top ten hold 12%. The sequenced sample consisted of PBMCs. These receptors were collected from a donor aged 10 to 29 with latent tuberculosis or without tuberculosis infection. Some clones in this sample may be carry-over from other donors' samples.

The chain combines TRBV7-6 with TRBJ2-3; D might be TRBD2 (5 bases). The CDR3 spans 15 residues. Germline values: CDR1 SGHVS, CDR2 FNYEAQ. V was shortened by 3 bases and J by 4 bases, with 14 bases between the two germline ends. The CDR3 is CASSLAGTRADTQYF. The CDR3 DNA sequence: TGTGCCAGCAGCTTGGCAGGAACGAGGGCAGATACGCAGTATTTT.

The chain carries TRBV18 and TRBJ1-1; D ambiguous. The V gene's germline CDR1 is KGHSH and CDR2 LQKENI. CDR3 length: 16 amino acids. The V and J ends lost 2 bases and 4 bases respectively, with 17 bases between them. This CDR3 is CASSPVLVGVGTEAFF. In nucleotides, the CDR3 is TGTGCCAGCTCACCAGTCCTAGTCGGGGTTGGCACTGAAGCTTTCTTT.

The chain employs TRBV10-2 and TRBJ2-2, with D perhaps matching TRBD1 or TRBD2 (5 bases each). The CDR3 spans 14 residues. The ends were cut back, 8 bases at V and 4 bases at J, with 14 bases in the middle. Germline CDR1 WSHSY, CDR2 SAAADI. CDR3 nucleotide sequence: TGCGCCAGCGGTGGGGGTCAGGGCACCGGGGAGCTGTTTTTT. It codes for CASGGGQGTGELFF.

The rearrangement links TRBV5-6 to TRBJ1-4, with D perhaps matching TRBD1 (5 bases). CDR1 is SGHDT and CDR2 is YYEEEE in the germline V gene. There are 17 residues in the CDR3. Trimming took off 0 bases at V and 8 bases at J, with 20 bases between the two ends. The CDR3 DNA is TGTGCCAGCAGCTTGGACGGAGGGTGGAGGGGTGAAGAAAAACTGTTTTTT. It is translated as CASSLDGGWRGEEKLFF.

This chain joins TRBV6-5 and TRBJ1-4, with D possibly TRBD1 on 6 matching bases. The CDR3 consists of 14 residues. Germline loops: CDR1 MNHEY, CDR2 SVGAGI. The ends were cut back, 6 bases at V and 0 bases at J, with 8 bases in the middle. Here the CDR3 reads CASRRTATNEKLFF. The CDR3 nucleotides are TGTGCCAGCAGAAGGACAGCAACTAATGAAAAACTGTTTTTT.

V gene TRBV13 combines with J gene TRBJ1-4; TRBD1 might be the D (5 bases). CDR1 PRHDT and CDR2 FYEKMQ come from the germline V gene (reference sequence). Trimming took off 5 bases at V and 5 bases at J, with 15 bases between the two ends. The CDR3 consists of 15 residues. For the CDR3, the DNA is TGTGCCAGCAGCCAAGGGCAGGGCATAAATGAAAAACTGTTTTTT. It translates to CASSQGQGINEKLFF.

The chain carries TRBV30 and TRBJ2-7, with D perhaps matching TRBD2 (7 bases). CDR3 size: 16 residues. V was trimmed by 3 bases and J by 0 bases, leaving 18 bases between them. CDR1 and CDR2 (germline): GTSNPN, SVGIG (reference sequence). The DNA for the CDR3 is TGTGCCTGGAGGGGGGGGGCTCCACCTTACTCCTACGAGCAGTACTTC. Amino acid sequence: CAWRGGAPPYSYEQYF.

The V call is TRBV18, the J call TRBJ1-2, with 9 bases lining up with TRBD1. This CDR3 has 17 amino acids. V was pared by 4 bases and J by 13 bases, with 22 bases of the junction left unmatched. CDR1 is KGHSH, CDR2 LQKENI, per germline. The CDR3 DNA reads as TGTGCCAGCTCACAGGGCACAGGGGGCCCTACTGTTTTAACTTCCACCTTC. This sequence encodes CASSQGTGGPTVLTSTF.

This clone was observed once. The V and J genes are TRBV19 and TRBJ1-1; a weak D match, TRBD1 (6 bases). This CDR3 has 16 residues. Germline V lookup: CDR1 LNHDA, CDR2 SQIVND (reference sequence). The V end lost 6 bases, the J end lost 1 base, and 18 bases lay between the germline ends. The CDR3 here is CASRDNTGHPNTEAFF. The CDR3 DNA sequence: TGTGCCAGTAGGGACAATACGGGACACCCGAACACTGAAGCTTTCTTT.

V usage is TRBV7-6 and J usage is TRBJ1-1, with D tentatively TRBD1 (6 bases). This CDR3 is built from 15 residues. V gave up 3 bases and J gave up 1 base, with 12 bases separating them. Germline lookup yields CDR1 SGHVS and CDR2 FNYEAQ. The CDR3 protein is CASSLGASGNTEAFF. CDR3 coding DNA: TGTGCCAGCAGCTTGGGGGCCTCGGGGAACACTGAAGCTTTCTTT.

This clone appeared a single time. A junction end diverges from the germline sequence, so it may reflect a read error. The CDR3 nucleotides are TGTGCCAGCAGCTTAGAATCCGCGGCGGGCCTGAGGTTT. This encodes CASSLESAAGLRF. The chain employs TRBV7-2 and TRBJ1-4; D ambiguous. Germline V gene lookup returns CDR1 SGHTA and CDR2 FQGNSA. This CDR3 is built from 13 residues.

The chain joins TRBV25-1 to TRBJ1-6; perhaps TRBD1 as D (6 bases). Trimming left V 1 base short and J 7 bases short, with 11 bases between. In germline, CDR1 is MGHDK, CDR2 SYGVNS. This CDR3 region has 15 residues. CDR3 DNA sequence: TGTGCCAGCAGTGAATGGGGGGGCAAGAATTCACCCCTCCACTTT. It specifies CASSEWGGKNSPLHF.

CDR3 bases: TGTGCCAGTAGTTTACAGAGGAACACTGAAGCTTTCTTT. Protein product: CASSLQRNTEAFF. This chain links TRBV19 with TRBJ1-1; no clear D gene. This CDR3 contains 13 residues. Trimming stripped 5 bases from V and 1 base from J, with 8 bases between. Germline-derived CDR1 and CDR2 are LNHDA and SQIVND (reference sequence).

The chain links TRBV5-6 to TRBJ1-4, with D unclear. Germline CDR1 reads SGHDT; CDR2 reads YYEEEE. This CDR3 is built from 14 residues. Trimming took off 0 bases at V and 2 bases at J, with 5 bases between the two ends. The CDR3 region is CASSLVRTNEKLFF. The CDR3 DNA reads as TGTGCCAGCAGCTTGGTCCGGACTAATGAAAAACTGTTTTTT.

This clone is judged large. The rearrangement uses TRBV6-6 and TRBJ2-7, with D perhaps matching TRBD1 (7 bases). The CDR3 totals 14 residues. The V and J ends lost 4 bases and 0 bases respectively, with 10 bases between them. Looked up from germline, CDR1 is MNHNY and CDR2 is SVGAGI (reference sequence). For the CDR3, the DNA is TGTGCCAGCAGTTTGGAGGGGGCCTCCTACGAGCAGTACTTC. It is translated as CASSLEGASYEQYF.

The gene calls are TRBV19 and TRBJ1-2; D might be TRBD1 (5 bases). The CDR3 length is 14 residues. The germline CDR1 and CDR2 sequences are LNHDA and SQIVND (reference sequence). The ends were cut back, 1 base at V and 8 bases at J, with 14 bases in the middle. The CDR3 protein is CASSIAGLMEGYTF. CDR3 DNA sequence: TGTGCCAGTAGTATAGCGGGACTCATGGAAGGCTACACCTTC.

This rearrangement joins TRBV10-3 to TRBJ1-1; perhaps TRBD1 as D (5 bases). Trimming left V 6 bases short and J 0 bases short, with 8 bases between. Germline assignment: CDR1 ENHRY and CDR2 SYGVKD. There are 13 residues in the CDR3. The DNA of the CDR3 is TGTGCCATCAGGGGACTGATGAACACTGAAGCTTTCTTT. It translates to CAIRGLMNTEAFF.

As concerns this clone: Germline is not matched at one junction end, which may reflect a read error. The chain combines TRBV27 with TRBJ1-1, with TRBD1 matching over 7 bases. The CDR3 is made up of 13 amino acids. The germline gives CDR1 MNHEY, CDR2 SMNVEV (reference sequence). The CDR3 protein is CASTTGLKTEAFF. As DNA, the CDR3 is TGTGCCAGCACGACAGGGTTGAAAACTGAAGCTTTCTTT.